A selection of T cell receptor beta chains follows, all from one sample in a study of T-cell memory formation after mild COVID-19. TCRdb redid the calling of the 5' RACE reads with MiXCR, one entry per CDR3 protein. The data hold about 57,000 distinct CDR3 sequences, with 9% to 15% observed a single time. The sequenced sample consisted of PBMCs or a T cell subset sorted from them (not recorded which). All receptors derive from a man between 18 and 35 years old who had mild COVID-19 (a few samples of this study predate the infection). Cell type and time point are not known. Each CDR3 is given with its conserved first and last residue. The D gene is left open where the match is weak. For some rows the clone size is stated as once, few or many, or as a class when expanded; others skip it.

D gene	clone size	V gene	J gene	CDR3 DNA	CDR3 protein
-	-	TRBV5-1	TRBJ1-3	TGCGCCAGCAGCGTAGGCCATTCTGGAAACACCATATATTTT	CASSVGHSGNTIYF
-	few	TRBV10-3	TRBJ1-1	TGTGCCATCAGTGAGCCGGGTTACACTGAAGCTTTCTTT	CAISEPGYTEAFF
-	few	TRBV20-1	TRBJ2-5	TGCAGTGCTAGAGATGAGGGGGGACAAGAGACCGAGTACTTC	CSARDEGGQETEYF
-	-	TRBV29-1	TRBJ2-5	TGCAGCGTTGGGCGACGGGGCTCGGAGACCCAGTACTTC	CSVGRRGSETQYF
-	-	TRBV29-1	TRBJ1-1	TGCAGCGTTGGTGGTCTAGGGGGAAGGCGGTACACTGAAGCTTTCTTT	CSVGGLGGRRYTEAFF
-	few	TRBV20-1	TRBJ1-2	TGCAGTGCTAGTGGGGGATATCGCGGCTACACCTTC	CSASGGYRGYTF
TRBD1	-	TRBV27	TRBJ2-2	TGTGCCAGCACACCTTGGGGAGACAGGGGTTTAACAGACGGGGAGCTGTTTTTT	CASTPWGDRGLTDGELFF
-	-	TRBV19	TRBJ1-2	TGTGCCAGTAGTACAAGGACAGAGAGGAGCTATGGCTACACCTTC	CASSTRTERSYGYTF
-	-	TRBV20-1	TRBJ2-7	TGCAGTGCTAGGGGCGGCGGAGGAACCTACGAGCAGTACTTC	CSARGGGGTYEQYF
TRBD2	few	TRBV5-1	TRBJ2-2	TGCGCCAGCCAGCCCGTCGGGGGGATTAACACCGGGGAGCTGTTTTTT	CASQPVGGINTGELFF
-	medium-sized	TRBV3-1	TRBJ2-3	TGTGCCAGCAACTCACGGGGCAGCACAGATACGCAGTATTTT	CASNSRGSTDTQYF
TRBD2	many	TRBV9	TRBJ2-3	TGTGCCAGCAGCGTACCTAAGCGGGGTGGAAAAGATACGCAGTATTTT	CASSVPKRGGKDTQYF
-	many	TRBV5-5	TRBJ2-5	TGTGCCAGCAGCTTCCAAGAGACCCAGTACTTC	CASSFQETQYF
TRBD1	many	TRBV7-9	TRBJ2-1	TGTGCCAGCAGCTTAGGGGACAGGGGGCATGGTGAGCAGTTCTTC	CASSLGDRGHGEQFF
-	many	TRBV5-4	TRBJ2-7	TGTGCCAGCAGCTTGGAGGCAGGGGCAAGGGAGCAGTACTTC	CASSLEAGAREQYF
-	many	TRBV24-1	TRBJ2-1	TGTGCCACCAGTGATTCCCCGAGTTTATGGACGCAGTTCTTC	CATSDSPSLWTQFF
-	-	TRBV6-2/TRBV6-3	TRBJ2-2	TGTGCCAGCAGACCCCCGGGACTTTCCACCGGGGAGCTGTTTTTT	CASRPPGLSTGELFF
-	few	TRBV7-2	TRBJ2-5	TGTGCCAGCAGCTTCGCCCGAGAGACCCAGTACTTC	CASSFARETQYF
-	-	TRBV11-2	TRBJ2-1	TGTGCCAGCAGCTTAGCGGGAAGAGGGGGCAATGAGCAGTTCTTC	CASSLAGRGGNEQFF
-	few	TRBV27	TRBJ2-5	TGTGCCAGCAGTTCCCCCGACTGGGGCCAAGAGACCCAGTACTTC	CASSSPDWGQETQYF
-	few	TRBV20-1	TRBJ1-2	TGCAGTGCTAGAGATGCCTACACCTTC	CSARDAYTF
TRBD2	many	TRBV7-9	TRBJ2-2	TGTGCCAGCAGCGGAGGACCCCCGGCTAGCGGGGGGGCCGTTCACACCGGGGAGCTGTTTTTT	CASSGGPPASGGAVHTGELFF
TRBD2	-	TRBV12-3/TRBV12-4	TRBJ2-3	TGTGCCAGCAGTTTTCGACGGGGGGGAATCACAGATACGCAGTATTTT	CASSFRRGGITDTQYF
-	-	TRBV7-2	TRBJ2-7	TGTTCCAGCAGCTTGAAGGCTCCCGAGCAGTACTTC	CSSSLKAPEQYF